This T cell receptor beta chain emerged from a study of blood T cell repertoires in COVID-19. Study-level background: The origin of the acute and convalescent COVID-19 samples was the United States, Italy and Spain.

Per the germline V gene, CDR1 is LGHNT and CDR2 is FRNRAP. The length of the CDR3 is 13 residues. Concerning this clone itself: The junction departs from germline at one end; a sequencing error may be responsible.

This table comes from immunoSEQ multiplex PCR, and its TCRdb copy is limited to in-frame clones, with some not included. The profile shows around 250,000 clones, 70% to 90% of them singletons. What was sequenced was peripheral blood. This sequence was found in a man aged 25 to 40 who had recovered from COVID-19. The rearrangement links TRBV12-5 to TRBJ2-7; 7 nucleotides agree with TRBD1. CDR3 sequence: CASGLGQIYEQYF. CDR3 nucleotide sequence: TGTGCTAGTGGCTTGGGACAGATCTACGAGCAGTACTTC.